This entry is about one T cell receptor (beta chain). The antigen is undetermined. This sample was taken from a study of cytomegalovirus exposure and HLA in healthy donors. The PCR made use of 60 Vbeta and 13 Jbeta primers. TCRdb's table, derived via immunoSEQ multiplex PCR, lists solely in-frame clones and lacks some. The data contain 85,000 to 100,000 clones, 80% to 90% of them seen just once; the ten biggest clones take up about 2.5%. This CDR3 has 15 amino acids. Trimming took off 2 bases at V and 5 bases at J, with 19 bases between the two ends. Germline loops: CDR1 GTSNPN, CDR2 SVGIG (reference sequence). Study results and caveats: As was reported, the classifier diagnosed cytomegalovirus status with high specificity and sensitivity.

Material for sequencing was PBMCs. The origin of this receptor is a man younger than 35 in good health and CMV-seronegative. This chain joins TRBV30 and TRBJ2-7; D is perhaps TRBD2 (8 bases). CDR3 DNA sequence: TGTGCCTGGAGTCCAGGGGGTAGCGGGACACACGAGCAGTACTTC. Its protein is CAWSPGGSGTHEQYF.